This T cell receptor (beta chain) was recorded in a study of shared clonotypes between healthy human individuals. Only in-frame clones appear in the TCRdb table, and some are missing; sequencing was by immunoSEQ multiplex PCR. The sample has around 1.4 million clones; about 98.5% are singletons. Findings and limits, study-wide: Clonotype sharing across a few donors was observed for around 5% of naive CD4 clonotypes.

A word on this clone: As yet, its antigen is unknown.

This sequence originates from a man aged 25 to 40 in good health. Source material: naive CD4+ T cells sorted from blood. Subset reported: CD45RA+ positively selected.

CDR3 bases: TGTGCCAGCTCTCGATCCCCGGGACAGGGCTCCTACGAGCAGTACTTC. This sequence encodes CASSRSPGQGSYEQYF. The chain links TRBV18 to TRBJ2-7; TRBD1 matches at 9 bases. CDR1 and CDR2 from the germline V gene are KGHSH and LQKENI. Trimming removed 6 bases from V and 0 bases from J; junction bases left unmatched: 9. The CDR3 loop spans 16 amino acids.